The source of this TCR beta chain is a study of technical replicates of blood from several donors. CDR1 and CDR2 (germline): LNHDA, SQIVND (reference sequence). This CDR3 has 15 residues. The V gene end was trimmed by 2 bases and the J gene end by 4 bases; junction bases not matched to a gene: 4. Sequenced by immunoSEQ multiplex PCR; TCRdb stores in-frame clones only, minus some. The sample includes under 85,000 clones, 85% to 95% of them seen just once. V usage is TRBV19 and J usage is TRBJ2-3, with 9 bases identical to TRBD2. The source of this sequence is a human donor in good health. Sequencing was performed on T cells isolated from PBMCs. The CDR3 DNA follows: TGTGCCAGTAGTATAAGGCGGGGGGGCTCAGATACGCAGTATTTT. It yields the protein CASSIRRGGSDTQYF.